This paragraph reports one T cell receptor (beta chain). These data are taken from a study of graft-versus-host responses after intestinal transplantation. The CDR3 length is 17 residues. Germline V gene sequence: CDR1 SGHTS, CDR2 YDEGEE. V was pared by 4 bases and J by 1 base, with 20 bases between. TCRdb keeps only in-frame clones here, not all; method: immunoSEQ multiplex PCR. The sample has over 9,500 clones; around 94% are singletons. The receptor comes from a human patient who received an intestinal transplant, so some T cells may come from the graft donor. J is TRBJ1-2 and V is TRBV5-8, with D maybe TRBD1 (6 bases). Sequenced material: PBMCs, taken 8 days after intestinal transplant. CDR3 amino acids: CASSPGTYVGSNYGYTF. CDR3 nucleotides: TGTGCCAGCAGCCCCGGGACATATGTGGGCAGTAACTATGGCTACACCTTC.